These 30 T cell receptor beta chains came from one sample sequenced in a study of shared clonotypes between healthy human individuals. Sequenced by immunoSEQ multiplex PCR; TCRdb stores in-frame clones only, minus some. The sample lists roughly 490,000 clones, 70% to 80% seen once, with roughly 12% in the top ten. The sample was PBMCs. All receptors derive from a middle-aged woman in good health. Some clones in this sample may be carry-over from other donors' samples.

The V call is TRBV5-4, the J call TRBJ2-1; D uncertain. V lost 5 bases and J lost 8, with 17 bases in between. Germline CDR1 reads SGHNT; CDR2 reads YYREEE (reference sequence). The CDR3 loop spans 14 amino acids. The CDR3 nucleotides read TGTGCCAGCAGTCGTAAGGACCACCGCGATGAGCAGTTCTTC. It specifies CASSRKDHRDEQFF. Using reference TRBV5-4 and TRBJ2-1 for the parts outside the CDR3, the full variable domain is ETGVTQSPTHLIKTRGQQVTLRCSSQSGHNTVSWYQQALGQGPQFIFQYYREEENGRGNFPPRFSGLQFPNYSSELNVNALELDDSALYLCASSRKDHRDEQFFGPGTRLTVL.

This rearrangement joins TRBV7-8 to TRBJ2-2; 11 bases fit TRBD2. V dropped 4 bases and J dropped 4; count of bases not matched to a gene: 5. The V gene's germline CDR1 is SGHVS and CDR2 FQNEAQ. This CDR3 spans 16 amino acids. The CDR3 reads CASSSRTSGPTGELFF. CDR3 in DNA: TGTGCCAGCAGCTCCCGGACTAGCGGGCCCACCGGGGAGCTGTTTTTT.

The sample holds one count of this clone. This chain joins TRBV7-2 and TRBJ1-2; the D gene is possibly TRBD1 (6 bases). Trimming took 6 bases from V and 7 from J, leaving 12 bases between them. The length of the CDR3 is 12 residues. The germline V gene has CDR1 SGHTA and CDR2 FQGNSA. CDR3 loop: CASRSTGVGYTF. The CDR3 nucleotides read TGTGCCAGCAGGTCGACAGGAGTTGGCTACACCTTC.

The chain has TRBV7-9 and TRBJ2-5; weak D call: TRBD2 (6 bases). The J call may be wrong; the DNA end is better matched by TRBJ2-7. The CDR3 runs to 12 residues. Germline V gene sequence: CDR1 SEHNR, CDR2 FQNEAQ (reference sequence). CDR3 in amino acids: CASRGGPYEQYF. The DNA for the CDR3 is TGTGCCAGCAGGGGGGGACCCTACGAGCAGTACTTC.

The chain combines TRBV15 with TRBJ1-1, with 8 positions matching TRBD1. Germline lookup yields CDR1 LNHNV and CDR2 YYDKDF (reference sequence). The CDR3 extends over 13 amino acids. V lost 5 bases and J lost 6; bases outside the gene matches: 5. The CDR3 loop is CATSPQGVSEAFF. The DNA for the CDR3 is TGTGCCACCAGCCCACAGGGGGTCTCTGAAGCTTTCTTT.

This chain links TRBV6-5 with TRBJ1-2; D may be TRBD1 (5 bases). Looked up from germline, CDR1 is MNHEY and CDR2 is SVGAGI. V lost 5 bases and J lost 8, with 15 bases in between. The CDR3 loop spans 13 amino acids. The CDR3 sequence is CASSGGGIKGYTF. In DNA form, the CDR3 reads TGTGCCAGCAGTGGGGGGGGAATAAAAGGCTACACCTTC.

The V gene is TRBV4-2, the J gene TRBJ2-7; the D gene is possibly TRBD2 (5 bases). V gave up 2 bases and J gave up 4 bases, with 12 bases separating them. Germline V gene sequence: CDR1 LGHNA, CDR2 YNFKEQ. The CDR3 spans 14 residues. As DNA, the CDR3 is TGTGCCAGCAGCCAATCCCTAGCTTCGTACGAGCAGTACTTC. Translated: CASSQSLASYEQYF.

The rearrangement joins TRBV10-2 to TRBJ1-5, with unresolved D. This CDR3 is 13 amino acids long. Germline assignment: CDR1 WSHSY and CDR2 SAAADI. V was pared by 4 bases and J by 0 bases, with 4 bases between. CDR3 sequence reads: CASSVYSNQPQHF. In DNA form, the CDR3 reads TGCGCCAGCAGTGTTTATAGCAATCAGCCCCAGCATTTT.

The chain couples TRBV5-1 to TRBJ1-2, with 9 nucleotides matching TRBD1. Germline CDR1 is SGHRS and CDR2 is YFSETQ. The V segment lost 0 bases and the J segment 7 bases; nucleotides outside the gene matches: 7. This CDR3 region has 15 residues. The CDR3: CASSLAGDRARGYTF. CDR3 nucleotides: TGCGCCAGCAGCTTGGCCGGGGACAGGGCCCGTGGCTACACCTTC.

The CDR3 loop is CASWREGRGNEQFF. CDR3 coding DNA: TGTGCCAGCTGGCGGGAGGGGCGGGGGAATGAGCAGTTCTTC. The rearrangement links TRBV25-1 to TRBJ2-1, with 9 positions matching TRBD2. Germline V gene lookup returns CDR1 MGHDK and CDR2 SYGVNS. V was pared by 8 bases and J by 7 bases, with 9 bases of the junction left unmatched. The CDR3 has 14 amino acids.

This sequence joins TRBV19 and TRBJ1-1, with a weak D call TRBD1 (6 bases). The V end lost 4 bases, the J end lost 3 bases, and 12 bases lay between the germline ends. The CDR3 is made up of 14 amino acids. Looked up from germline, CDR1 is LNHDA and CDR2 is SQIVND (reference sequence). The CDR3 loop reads CASSTPGQYTEAFF. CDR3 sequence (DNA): TGTGCCAGTAGTACTCCGGGACAATACACTGAAGCTTTCTTT.

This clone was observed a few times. In nucleotides, the CDR3 is TGTGCCAGCAGCGGAGGTTGGCCCCACACTGAAGCTTTCTTT. It is translated as CASSGGWPHTEAFF. The V and J genes are TRBV9 and TRBJ1-1; no reliable D call. CDR3 size: 14 residues. V shed 3 bases and J shed 3 bases, with 12 bases lying between them. Germline lookup yields CDR1 SGDLS and CDR2 YYNGEE.

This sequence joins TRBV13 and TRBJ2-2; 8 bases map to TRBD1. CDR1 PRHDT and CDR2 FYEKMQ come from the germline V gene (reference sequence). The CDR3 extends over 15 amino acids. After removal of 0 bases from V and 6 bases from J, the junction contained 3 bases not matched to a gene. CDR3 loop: CASSLGGTGSGELFF. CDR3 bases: TGTGCCAGCAGCTTAGGGGGGACAGGCTCCGGGGAGCTGTTTTTT.

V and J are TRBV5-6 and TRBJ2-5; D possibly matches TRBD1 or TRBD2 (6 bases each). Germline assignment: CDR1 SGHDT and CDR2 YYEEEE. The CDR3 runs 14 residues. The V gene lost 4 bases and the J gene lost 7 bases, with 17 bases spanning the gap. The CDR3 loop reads CASSRDFLGGTQYF. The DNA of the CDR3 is TGTGCCAGCAGCCGGGACTTCCTAGGGGGGACCCAGTACTTC.

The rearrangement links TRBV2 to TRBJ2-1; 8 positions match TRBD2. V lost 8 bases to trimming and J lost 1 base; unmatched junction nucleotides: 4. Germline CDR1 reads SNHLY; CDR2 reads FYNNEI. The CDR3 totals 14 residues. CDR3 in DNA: TGTGCCAGCTCCCGGGGGGGTTCCTACAATGAGCAGTTCTTC. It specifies CASSRGGSYNEQFF.

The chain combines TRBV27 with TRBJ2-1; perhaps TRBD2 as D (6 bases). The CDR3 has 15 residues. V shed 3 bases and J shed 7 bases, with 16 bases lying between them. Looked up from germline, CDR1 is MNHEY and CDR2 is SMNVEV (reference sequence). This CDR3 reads CASSFTGTGINEQFF. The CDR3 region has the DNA TGTGCCAGCAGTTTTACCGGGACTGGAATAAATGAGCAGTTCTTC.

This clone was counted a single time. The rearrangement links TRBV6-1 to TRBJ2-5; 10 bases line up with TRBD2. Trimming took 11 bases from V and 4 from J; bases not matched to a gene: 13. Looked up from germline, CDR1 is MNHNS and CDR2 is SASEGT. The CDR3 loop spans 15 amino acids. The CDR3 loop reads CACTPLAGDRETQYF. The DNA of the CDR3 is TGTGCCTGCACCCCGCTAGCGGGAGATCGAGAGACCCAGTACTTC.

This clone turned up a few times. The CDR3 sequence: CASRGASGTYEQYF. CDR3 nucleotides: TGTGCCAGCAGGGGGGCTAGCGGGACCTACGAGCAGTACTTC. The chain recombines TRBV28 with TRBJ2-7; 9 nucleotides line up with TRBD2. The CDR3 runs 14 residues. Germline assignment: CDR1 MDHEN and CDR2 SYDVKM. After removal of 6 bases from V and 2 bases from J, the junction contained 5 bases not matched to a gene.

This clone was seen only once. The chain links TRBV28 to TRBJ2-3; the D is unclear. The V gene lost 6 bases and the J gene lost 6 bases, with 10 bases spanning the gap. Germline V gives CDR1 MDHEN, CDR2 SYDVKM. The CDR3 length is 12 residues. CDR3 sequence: CASREPRDTQYF. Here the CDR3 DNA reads TGTGCCAGCAGAGAGCCCCGGGATACGCAGTATTTT.

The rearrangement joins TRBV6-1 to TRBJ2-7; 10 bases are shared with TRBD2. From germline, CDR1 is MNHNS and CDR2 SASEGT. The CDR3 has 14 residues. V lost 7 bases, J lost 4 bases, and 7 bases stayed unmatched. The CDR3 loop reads CASMLAGVVYEQYF. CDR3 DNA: TGTGCCAGCATGCTAGCGGGAGTAGTTTACGAGCAGTACTTC.

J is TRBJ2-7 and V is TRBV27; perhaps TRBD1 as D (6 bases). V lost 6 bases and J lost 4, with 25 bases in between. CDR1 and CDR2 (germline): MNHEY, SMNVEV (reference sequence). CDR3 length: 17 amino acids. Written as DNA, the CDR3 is TGTGCCAGCAGGACCCGAGGGGGTCGCTTTATTGAATACGAGCAGTACTTC. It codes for CASRTRGGRFIEYEQYF.

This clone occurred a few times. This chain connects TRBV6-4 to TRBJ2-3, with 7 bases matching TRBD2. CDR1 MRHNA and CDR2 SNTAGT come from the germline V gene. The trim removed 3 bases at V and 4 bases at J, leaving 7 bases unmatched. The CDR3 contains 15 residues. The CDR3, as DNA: TGTGCCAGCAGTGATAGAGCGGGGAGCGCAGATACGCAGTATTTT. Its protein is CASSDRAGSADTQYF.

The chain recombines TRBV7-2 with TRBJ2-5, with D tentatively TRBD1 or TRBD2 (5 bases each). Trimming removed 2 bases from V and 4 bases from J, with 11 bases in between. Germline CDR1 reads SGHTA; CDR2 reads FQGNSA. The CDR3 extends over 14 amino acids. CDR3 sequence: CASSLMGERETQYF. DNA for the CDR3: TGTGCCAGCAGCTTAATGGGGGAGCGAGAGACCCAGTACTTC.

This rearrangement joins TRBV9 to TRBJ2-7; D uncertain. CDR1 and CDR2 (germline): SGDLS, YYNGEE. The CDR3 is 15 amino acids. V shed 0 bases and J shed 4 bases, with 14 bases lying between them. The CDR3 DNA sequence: TGTGCCAGCAGCGTAGGGGTTGACGGTTTGTACGAGCAGTACTTC. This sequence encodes CASSVGVDGLYEQYF. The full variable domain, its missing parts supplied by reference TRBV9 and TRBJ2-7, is DSGVTQTPKHLITATGQRVTLRCSPRSGDLSVYWYQQSLDQGLQFLIQYYNGEERAKGNILERFSAQQFPDLHSELNLSSLELGDSALYFCASSVGVDGLYEQYFGPGTRLTVT.

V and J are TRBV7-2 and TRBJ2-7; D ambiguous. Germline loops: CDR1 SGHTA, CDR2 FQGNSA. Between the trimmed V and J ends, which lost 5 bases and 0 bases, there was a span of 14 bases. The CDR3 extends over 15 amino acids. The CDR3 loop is CASSRSESSSYEQYF. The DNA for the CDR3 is TGTGCCAGCAGCCGAAGCGAGTCCTCCTCCTACGAGCAGTACTTC.

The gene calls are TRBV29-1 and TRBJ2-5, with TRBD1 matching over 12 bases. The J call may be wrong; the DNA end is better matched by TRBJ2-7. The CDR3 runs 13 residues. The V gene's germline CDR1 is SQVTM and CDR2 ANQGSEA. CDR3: CSGGDRGPNEQYF. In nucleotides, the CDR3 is TGCAGCGGGGGGGACAGGGGGCCCAACGAGCAGTACTTC.

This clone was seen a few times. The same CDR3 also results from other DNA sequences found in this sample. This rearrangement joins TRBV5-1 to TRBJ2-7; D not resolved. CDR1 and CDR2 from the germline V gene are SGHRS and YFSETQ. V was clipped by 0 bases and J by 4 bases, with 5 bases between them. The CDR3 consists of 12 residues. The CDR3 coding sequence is TGCGCCAGCAGCTTGGGAGTTTACGAGCAGTACTTC. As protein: CASSLGVYEQYF.

The CDR3, as DNA: TGTGCCAGCAGCGGTGGTGGAGAGATCGAGCAGTACTTC. This encodes CASSGGGEIEQYF. This chain connects TRBV9 to TRBJ2-7, with unresolved D. Germline CDR1 SGDLS, CDR2 YYNGEE. This CDR3 comprises 13 residues. V was trimmed by 3 bases and J by 6 bases, leaving 13 bases between them.

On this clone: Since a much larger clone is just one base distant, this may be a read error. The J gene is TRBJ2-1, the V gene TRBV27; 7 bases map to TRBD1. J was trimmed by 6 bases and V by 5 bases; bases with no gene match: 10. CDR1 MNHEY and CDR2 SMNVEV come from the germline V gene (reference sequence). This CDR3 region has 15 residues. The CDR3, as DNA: TGTGCCAGCAGTACCCCCCCCGACAGGGTCAATGAGCAGTTCTTC. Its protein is CASSTPPDRVNEQFF.

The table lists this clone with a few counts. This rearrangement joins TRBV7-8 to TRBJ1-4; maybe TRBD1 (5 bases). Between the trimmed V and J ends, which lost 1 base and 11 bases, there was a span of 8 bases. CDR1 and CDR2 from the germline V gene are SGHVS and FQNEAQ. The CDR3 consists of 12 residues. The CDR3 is CASSLDGGKLFF. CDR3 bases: TGTGCCAGCAGCTTAGATGGGGGGAAACTGTTTTTT.